This is a list of T cell receptor beta chains from one sample in a study of OX40 agonist ivuxolimab in advanced cancers. Here immunoSEQ multiplex PCR was the method, and the copy in TCRdb shows in-frame clones only, minus some. The sample lists some 140,000 clones, just over 90% occurring once. Specimen: CD4+ or CD8+ T cells sorted from blood, collected in a trial of the OX40 agonist ivuxolimab. Every receptor here comes from an adult with an advanced solid tumor such as melanoma, head and neck, liver or kidney cancer. The CDR3 runs from the conserved cysteine through the conserved F or W. Fields, in order: clone size, V gene, D gene, J gene, CDR3 length, CDR3 DNA, CDR3 protein. A D gene is named only where the DNA matches it firmly. Some rows mark clone size as missing; the rest say once, few, many or name a class of expanded clone.

.	TRBV9	.	TRBJ2-2	13	TGTGCCAGCAGCGTACAGGGCACCGGGGAGCTGTTTTTT	CASSVQGTGELFF
few	TRBV7-9	TRBD1	TRBJ1-1	14	TGTGCCAGCAGTGATGGACAGGGGGCCACTGAAGCTTTCTTT	CASSDGQGATEAFF
.	TRBV7-6	TRBD2	TRBJ2-1	20	TGTGCCAGCAGCTTAGACCCGGGACTAGCGGGAGGGGAGTCCTACAATGAGCAGTTCTTC	CASSLDPGLAGGESYNEQFF
.	TRBV19	TRBD1	TRBJ1-3	15	TGTGCCAGTAGCTACGGGACAGGGACTGGAAACACCATATATTTT	CASSYGTGTGNTIYF
.	TRBV5-1	.	TRBJ1-2	14	TGCGCCAGCAGAGATACCATCTTTAACTATGGCTACACCTTC	CASRDTIFNYGYTF
.	TRBV6-5	.	TRBJ2-3	14	TGTGCCAGCAGTTATTCAAGACAGACAGATACGCAGTATTTT	CASSYSRQTDTQYF
.	TRBV4-1	.	TRBJ1-5	17	TGCGCCAGCAGCCAGGCCGGGACCCCGCTTAGCAATCAGCCCCAGCATTTT	CASSQAGTPLSNQPQHF
.	TRBV7-9	.	TRBJ2-7	15	TGTGCCAGCAGCTTCGGGGCTCCAGGAATGAACGAGCAGTACTTC	CASSFGAPGMNEQYF
.	TRBV19	.	TRBJ2-2	15	TGTGCCAGTAGTCCGACAGCAACCAACACCGGGGAGCTGTTTTTT	CASSPTATNTGELFF
.	TRBV5-5	TRBD1	TRBJ1-3	14	TGTGCCAGCAGCTGGGGACAGGGGGGAAACACCATATATTTT	CASSWGQGGNTIYF
.	TRBV6-5	TRBD2	TRBJ2-7	14	TGTGCCACCAGACTAGCGGGCATCGGCGACGAGCAGTACTTC	CATRLAGIGDEQYF
.	TRBV4-3	TRBD1	TRBJ1-2	15	TGCGCCAGCAGCCAGACCCCGACAGGGTCAAACGGCTACACCTTC	CASSQTPTGSNGYTF
.	TRBV4-3	TRBD1	TRBJ1-5	13	TGCGCCAGCAGCCAAGATAGGGACAGGGCCCAGCATTTT	CASSQDRDRAQHF
.	TRBV7-9	.	TRBJ2-7	12	TGTGCCAGCAGCCTTGACACCTACGAGCAGTACTTC	CASSLDTYEQYF